Sequencing of this T cell receptor beta chain was carried out in a study of T cell responses to AZD1222 COVID-19 vaccine. Produced via immunoSEQ multiplex PCR; TCRdb's table is partial and in-frame only. The sample consists of some 70,000 clones, about 80% of them appearing once. CDR1 and CDR2 (germline): LNHDA, SQIVND (reference sequence). V shed 2 bases and J shed 3 bases, with 10 bases lying between them. The CDR3 loop spans 14 amino acids. This clone has a single count. The material sequenced was peripheral blood, taken 28 days after the second AZD1222 dose. This rearrangement joins TRBV19 to TRBJ1-2; perhaps TRBD1 as D (6 bases). The TCR was taken from an adult who received the AZD1222 COVID-19 vaccine. CDR3 sequence (DNA): TGTGCCAGTAGTATACAGGGGTTTCACTATGGCTACACCTTC. This gives the protein CASSIQGFHYGYTF.